The T cell receptor (beta chain) described here comes from a study of blood T cell repertoires in COVID-19. Study background: Acute and convalescent COVID-19 specimens originated in the United States, Italy and Spain. Nucleic acid was either cDNA or gDNA, and it came from T cells, B-cell-depleted T cells, or PBMCs.

Participant age was roughly 18 to 95 years, and participants resided in approximately 25 US areas. Per germline, CDR1 KGHSH and CDR2 LQKENI. Trimming removed 2 bases at V and 0 bases at J, with 10 bases between. The CDR3 is 16 residues long. Per the study methods: It was from reference gene primer amplification that nucleated cell counts were estimated. Profiling relied on immunoSEQ multiplex PCR, and the TCRdb table lists in-frame clones only, not all of them. V and J calls and clone size are given by that table; D and trimming were obtained from the DNA. Among approximately 220,000 clones listed, over 80% were seen once.

The sequence derives from a woman aged 25-40 years with acute COVID-19. The sample was PBMCs or T cells enriched from blood (not recorded which). The J gene is TRBJ2-2, the V gene TRBV18; weak D call: TRBD1 (5 bases). DNA for the CDR3: TGTGCCAGCTCACCAAGGCCGACAGCGAACACCGGGGAGCTGTTTTTT. Translation gives CASSPRPTANTGELFF.